Below, one T cell receptor beta chain is given with its context. Sequencing used immunoSEQ multiplex PCR; TCRdb keeps in-frame clones, though not all of them. The sample has around 260,000 clones; approximately 83% are singletons. The data derive from a study of blood T cell repertoires in COVID-19. Study background: Samples came from the United States, Italy and Spain, spanning acute and convalescent COVID-19.

The study drew participants aged about 18 to 89 years from about two dozen US areas. Cohort 3 donors were reported recovered after two negative PCRs, clearance, or symptom resolution. Germline-derived CDR1 and CDR2 are SGHVS and FQNEAQ. CDR3 size: 18 residues. V lost 1 base and J lost 0; bases outside the gene matches: 6. This clonotype was sampled from a woman aged 25 to 39 who had recovered from COVID-19. The rearrangement links TRBV7-8 to TRBJ2-7; 13 nucleotides line up with TRBD2. The source material was PBMCs or T cells enriched from blood (not recorded which). The CDR3 nucleotides read TGTGCCAGCAGCTTAGGCGGGACTAGCGGGATTTCCTCCTACGAGCAGTACTTC. Its translation: CASSLGGTSGISSYEQYF.